Following are 20 T cell receptor beta chains from one sample sequenced in a study of blood T cell repertoires in COVID-19. The table came from immunoSEQ multiplex PCR; TCRdb's copy has only in-frame clones and leaves some out. The sample holds 63,000 or so clones, about 81% seen once. Sequenced: peripheral blood. These TCRs come from a human donor in a cohort sampled during active COVID-19.

V is TRBV30 and J is TRBJ1-5; D is possibly TRBD1 (6 bases). The CDR3 loop spans 15 amino acids. Germline-derived CDR1 and CDR2 are GTSNPN and SVGIG (reference sequence). V was trimmed by 5 bases and J by 0 bases, leaving 14 bases between them. The CDR3, as DNA: TGTGCCTGGGGTACAGGGTTCGATAGCAATCAGCCCCAGCATTTT. Protein product: CAWGTGFDSNQPQHF.

The chain employs TRBV7-8 and TRBJ2-7; a weak D match, TRBD2 (6 bases). V was trimmed by 4 bases and J by 3 bases, leaving 13 bases between them. Germline CDR1 reads SGHVS; CDR2 reads FQNEAQ. This CDR3 region has 14 residues. The CDR3 loop reads CASSSSGLGYEQYF. CDR3 nucleotide sequence: TGTGCCAGCAGCTCAAGCGGGCTAGGCTACGAGCAGTACTTC.

The gene calls are TRBV6-5 and TRBJ2-3; D is perhaps TRBD1 (6 bases). Trimming shortened V by 5 bases and J by 3 bases, and 15 bases separated the two germline ends. The length of the CDR3 is 15 residues. Germline CDR1 MNHEY, CDR2 SVGAGI. CDR3 in amino acids: CASSPEDRPTDTQYF. The DNA of the CDR3 is TGTGCCAGCAGTCCCGAGGACAGACCGACAGATACGCAGTATTTT.

This clone has a handful of counts. This chain joins TRBV7-9 and TRBJ2-5; 7 bases map to TRBD2. The CDR3 spans 15 residues. V lost 5 bases to trimming and J lost 2 bases; unmatched junction nucleotides: 8. Germline lookup yields CDR1 SEHNR and CDR2 FQNEAQ (reference sequence). The CDR3 sequence: CASSRVAGAQETQYF. DNA for the CDR3: TGTGCCAGCAGCCGGGTGGCGGGAGCACAAGAGACCCAGTACTTC.

V and J are TRBV24-1 and TRBJ1-2; D not resolved. The CDR3 has 12 amino acids. Germline V gene data show CDR1 as KGHDR and CDR2 as SFDVKD. V dropped 4 bases and J dropped 1 base, with 3 bases sitting between them. The CDR3 DNA follows: TGTGCCACCAGTGACCTTAACTATGGCTACACCTTC. Protein sequence: CATSDLNYGYTF.

This sequence joins TRBV14 and TRBJ2-7, with unresolved D. Looked up from germline, CDR1 is SGHDN and CDR2 is FVKESK. The V gene lost 0 bases and the J gene lost 2 bases, with 11 bases spanning the gap. This CDR3 region has 15 residues. The CDR3 coding sequence is TGTGCCAGCAGCCAAGAGTCCTTGCCTACCTACGAGCAGTACTTC. It codes for CASSQESLPTYEQYF.

The count of this clone is one. The chain couples TRBV28 to TRBJ2-3; no definite D call. The V gene's germline CDR1 is MDHEN and CDR2 SYDVKM. This CDR3 is built from 14 residues. Trimming pared 1 base from V and 4 bases from J, leaving 9 bases between. CDR3 sequence: CASSLSAGADTQYF. The DNA for the CDR3 is TGTGCCAGCAGTTTATCGGCCGGAGCAGATACGCAGTATTTT.

The chain carries TRBV28 and TRBJ2-1; D is unclear. The V gene lost 8 bases and the J gene lost 4 bases, with 9 bases spanning the gap. This CDR3 has 12 residues. The germline CDR1 and CDR2 sequences are MDHEN and SYDVKM. The CDR3 sequence is CASRAGYNEQFF. CDR3 DNA: TGTGCCAGCCGCGCCGGTTACAATGAGCAGTTCTTC.

This clone was recorded once. The chain combines TRBV9 with TRBJ2-3, with D unclear. V lost 3 bases and J lost 2, with 13 bases in between. Germline V CDR1 and CDR2: SGDLS, YYNGEE. The CDR3 loop spans 15 amino acids. This CDR3 reads CASSAGSILTDTQYF. The CDR3 DNA is TGTGCCAGCAGCGCCGGGTCGATTCTCACAGATACGCAGTATTTT.

The gene calls are TRBV14 and TRBJ2-1; a weak D match, TRBD2 (5 bases). Trimming shortened V by 2 bases and J by 7 bases, and 18 bases separated the two germline ends. The CDR3 totals 16 residues. CDR1 SGHDN and CDR2 FVKESK come from the germline V gene. In DNA, the CDR3 is TGTGCCAGCAGCCAATTCTCAGAGCCCCCGGGGAATGAGCAGTTCTTC. The encoded protein is CASSQFSEPPGNEQFF.

The genes are TRBV13 and TRBJ2-7, with 7 nucleotides matching TRBD1. The CDR3 extends over 14 amino acids. The junction had 8 bases not matched to a gene; V was cut back by 7 bases and J by 2 bases. Looked up from germline, CDR1 is PRHDT and CDR2 is FYEKMQ (reference sequence). The CDR3 loop is CASTRQGPTYEQYF. The CDR3, as DNA: TGTGCCAGCACCCGACAGGGCCCGACCTACGAGCAGTACTTC.

This chain links TRBV5-6 with TRBJ2-3; 10 bases agree with TRBD2. CDR3 length: 14 residues. CDR1 is SGHDT and CDR2 is YYEEEE in the germline V gene. The junction had 7 bases not matched to a gene; V was cut back by 7 bases and J by 5 bases. CDR3: CASSPRTSGDTQYF. The CDR3 nucleotides read TGTGCCAGCTCCCCCAGGACTAGCGGAGATACGCAGTATTTT. Variable domain in full (rest from reference TRBV5-6 and TRBJ2-3): DAGVTQSPTHLIKTRGQQVTLRCSPKSGHDTVSWYQQALGQGPQFIFQYYEEEERQRGNFPDRFSGHQFPNYSSELNVNALLLGDSALYLCASSPRTSGDTQYFGPGTRLTVL.

This sequence joins TRBV15 and TRBJ2-4, with TRBD2 matching 7 bases. V was pared by 5 bases and J by 10 bases, with 11 bases of the junction left unmatched. This CDR3 is built from 14 residues. Germline-derived CDR1 and CDR2 are LNHNV and YYDKDF (reference sequence). The CDR3 DNA is TGTGCCACCAGCTCCCGTCGGGGAGGGGATATTCAGTACTTC. It translates to CATSSRRGGDIQYF.

The V gene is TRBV5-1, the J gene TRBJ2-5, with D maybe TRBD2 (7 bases). This CDR3 spans 14 amino acids. CDR1 and CDR2 (germline): SGHRS, YFSETQ. The ends were cut back, 4 bases at V and 1 base at J, with 11 bases in the middle. The CDR3 coding sequence is TGCGCCAGCAGCCCCCGGGGGGCCCAAGAGACCCAGTACTTC. Translating it yields CASSPRGAQETQYF.

This chain uses TRBV21-1 with TRBJ1-2. TRBV21-1 counts as a pseudogene. The CDR3 length is 12 residues. CDR3 region: CASSKGPRGCTF. CDR3 nucleotides: TGTGCCAGCAGCAAAGGACCCCGGGGGTGCACCTTC.

The gene calls are TRBV18 and TRBJ1-5, with TRBD1 matching 7 bases. CDR1 and CDR2 from the germline V gene are KGHSH and LQKENI. J lost 2 bases, V lost 2 bases, and 3 bases had no gene match. This CDR3 contains 15 residues. The DNA of the CDR3 is TGTGCCAGCTCACCAGGCACAGGGGGCAATCAGCCCCAGCATTTT. The encoded protein is CASSPGTGGNQPQHF.

This sequence joins TRBV28 and TRBJ2-5; TRBD1 is a possible D gene (6 bases). This CDR3 is built from 14 residues. From germline, CDR1 is MDHEN and CDR2 SYDVKM. V lost 2 bases, J lost 3 bases, and 10 bases lay in between. This chain's CDR3 is CASSLMGAEETQYF. CDR3 nucleotides: TGTGCCAGCAGTTTAATGGGGGCTGAAGAGACCCAGTACTTC.

The CDR3 region is CASSIGGTGGIEAFF. In DNA, the CDR3 is TGTGCCAGTAGTATTGGAGGGACAGGGGGCATCGAAGCTTTCTTT. The chain uses TRBV19 and TRBJ1-1; 12 bases agree with TRBD1. The CDR3 runs to 15 residues. CDR1 is LNHDA and CDR2 is SQIVND in the germline V gene (reference sequence). The V gene end was trimmed by 3 bases and the J gene end by 8 bases; junction bases not matched to a gene: 7.

The chain employs TRBV28 and TRBJ1-1; 9 nucleotides agree with TRBD1. V trimming: 2 bases; J trimming: 3 bases; junction bases outside the gene matches: 1. The germline gives CDR1 MDHEN, CDR2 SYDVKM. The CDR3 runs to 14 residues. The DNA of the CDR3 is TGTGCCAGCAGTTTAAGGGACAGGGACACTGAAGCTTTCTTT. Its protein product is CASSLRDRDTEAFF.

CDR3: CASSPGTGRDQPQHF. The CDR3 DNA sequence: TGTGCCAGCAGTCCGGGGACAGGCAGAGATCAGCCCCAGCATTTT. The chain uses TRBV6-5 and TRBJ1-5; 8 bases are shared with TRBD1. This CDR3 contains 15 residues. V trimming: 5 bases; J trimming: 5 bases; junction bases outside the gene matches: 8. The V gene's germline CDR1 is MNHEY and CDR2 SVGAGI.